This T cell receptor beta chain was recovered during a study of shared clonotypes between healthy human individuals. Broader study findings: Limitation of the genetic and exposure-history diversity represented came from the few donors.

CDR1 and CDR2 (germline): SGHRS, YFSETQ. V lost 4 bases, J lost 0 bases, and 10 bases lay in between. The CDR3 sequence is 14 residues long. Genomic DNA from each subset was divided evenly over several immunoSEQ plates. The DNA input per sorted-subset replicate PCR was roughly 0.2 ug, corresponding to tens of thousands of T cell genomes. Profiled with immunoSEQ multiplex PCR; TCRdb holds only in-frame clones, not every one. The sample consists of about 1 million clones, approximately 72% of them appearing once. With respect to this clone: Its antigen remains unknown.

Among the donors, all were Caucasian adults who lived in Nashville, Tennessee. The receptor was derived from a man aged 18-30 years in good health. The chain has TRBV5-1 and TRBJ1-2; D gene uncertain. What was sequenced was memory CD4+ T cells sorted from blood. Subset noted: CD45RA-negative fraction. CDR3 residues: CASSQDVANYGYTF. CDR3 coding DNA: TGCGCCAGCAGCCAAGACGTAGCTAACTATGGCTACACCTTC.